Listed below are T cell receptor delta chains from one sample, sequenced in a study of gamma-delta T cells after stem cell transplantation. TCRdb reanalyzed the RT-PCR reads using CATT. The table records more than 7,000 delta-chain clones, roughly 15% of them present only once. Sequenced material: gamma-delta T cells. These receptors were taken from a human donor. It is not recorded whose cells these are; they may come from a transplant donor. CDR3s include the opening cysteine and the closing phenylalanine or tryptophan. The D gene is left open where the match is weak. Expanded clones are given a class, and other clones once, few, many or no size at all.

d_gene: .
v_gene: TRDV1
j_gene: TRDJ2
abundance: medium-sized
CDR3aa: CALGDPISGSEQLFF
CDR3nt: TGTGCTCTTGGGGACCCAATATCTGGGTCAGAACAACTCTTCTTT

d_gene: TRDD3
v_gene: TRDV2
j_gene: TRDJ3
abundance: medium-sized
CDR3aa: CACDSVLGGSSWDTRQMFF
CDR3nt: TGTGCCTGTGACTCAGTACTGGGGGGCAGCTCCTGGGACACCCGACAGATGTTTTTC

d_gene: TRDD3
v_gene: TRDV3
j_gene: TRDJ1
abundance: .
CDR3aa: CAFKLGFTSCLGDIGTDKLIF
CDR3nt: TGTGCCTTTAAGTTAGGCTTCACTTCCTGCCTGGGGGATATTGGCACCGATAAACTCATCTTT

d_gene: .
v_gene: TRDV1
j_gene: TRDJ1
abundance: few
CDR3aa: CALGEPSHRQYADKLIF
CDR3nt: TGTGCTCTTGGGGAACCTTCCCACCGGCAATACGCCGATAAACTCATCTTT

d_gene: TRDD3
v_gene: TRDV1
j_gene: TRDJ2
abundance: medium-sized
CDR3aa: CALGEPPQGDWGRALTAQLFF
CDR3nt: TGTGCTCTTGGGGAACCTCCCCAAGGAGACTGGGGGCGAGCTTTGACAGCACAACTCTTCTTT

d_gene: TRDD2
v_gene: TRDV3
j_gene: TRDJ1
abundance: medium-sized
CDR3aa: CASPLPTLSWGTRESTDKLIF
CDR3nt: TGTGCTTCACCCCTTCCTACGTTATCTTGGGGGACCCGAGAGTCCACCGATAAACTCATCTTT

d_gene: .
v_gene: TRDV2
j_gene: TRDJ2
abundance: many
CDR3aa: CACDTVGTYTSLTAQLFF
CDR3nt: TGTGCCTGTGACACCGTGGGGACATACACATCTTTGACAGCACAACTCTTCTTT

d_gene: .
v_gene: TRDV1
j_gene: TRDJ1
abundance: medium-sized
CDR3aa: CALGELPERYTPRTDKLIF
CDR3nt: TGTGCTCTTGGGGAACTCCCGGAGCGGTATACGCCCCGAACCGATAAACTCATCTTT

d_gene: .
v_gene: TRDV2
j_gene: TRDJ2
abundance: medium-sized
CDR3aa: CACDTVSGSLKTAQLFF
CDR3nt: TGTGCCTGTGACACCGTATCGGGGTCGTTGAAGACAGCACAACTCTTCTTT

d_gene: TRDD3
v_gene: TRDV2
j_gene: TRDJ3
abundance: medium-sized
CDR3aa: CACDVLGVSSWDTRQMFF
CDR3nt: TGTGCCTGTGACGTACTGGGGGTCAGCTCCTGGGACACCCGACAGATGTTTTTC

d_gene: TRDD3
v_gene: TRDV1
j_gene: TRDJ1
abundance: few
CDR3aa: CALGELTGDTRTDKLIF
CDR3nt: TGTGCTCTTGGGGAACTCACGGGGGATACGCGGACCGATAAACTCATCTTT

d_gene: TRDD3
v_gene: TRDV3
j_gene: TRDJ2
abundance: medium-sized
CDR3aa: CAFSPRKGRGLDWGSTRTAQLFF
CDR3nt: TGTGCCTTTTCGCCCCGGAAGGGTCGTGGGCTTGACTGGGGGTCAACCCGGACAGCACAACTCTTCTTT

d_gene: TRDD3
v_gene: TRDV1
j_gene: TRDJ1
abundance: few
CDR3aa: CALGELCPSYLGWGIPDKLIF
CDR3nt: TGTGCTCTTGGGGAACTCTGCCCTTCCTACCTCGGCTGGGGGATACCCGATAAACTCATCTTT

d_gene: TRDD3
v_gene: TRDV2
j_gene: TRDJ3
abundance: few
CDR3aa: CACDRLGDSWDTRQMFF
CDR3nt: TGTGCCTGTGACAGGTTGGGGGACTCCTGGGACACCCGACAGATGTTTTTC

d_gene: .
v_gene: TRDV2
j_gene: TRDJ2
abundance: few
CDR3aa: CASHNLTSYRTGGRTLTAQLFF
CDR3nt: TGTGCCTCCCATAACCTTACTTCCTATCGTACTGGGGGCAGAACTTTGACAGCACAACTCTTCTTT

d_gene: TRDD3
v_gene: TRDV2
j_gene: TRDJ1
abundance: few
CDR3aa: CACDTPTPGIRPWGILLGSTDKLIF
CDR3nt: TGTGCCTGTGACACCCCAACTCCCGGGATACGACCATGGGGGATACTTTTGGGCTCCACCGATAAGCTCATCTTT

d_gene: .
v_gene: TRAV29/DV5
j_gene: TRDJ1
abundance: .
CDR3aa: CAANLMGRGHTDKLIF
CDR3nt: TGTGCAGCAAACCTGATGGGACGGGGTCACACCGATAAACTCATCTTT

d_gene: .
v_gene: TRDV2
j_gene: TRDJ2
abundance: few
CDR3aa: CACDSLGGSTAQLFF
CDR3nt: TGTGCCTGTGACTCATTGGGGGGCTCGACAGCACAACTCTTCTTT

d_gene: TRDD3
v_gene: TRDV2
j_gene: TRDJ3
abundance: medium-sized
CDR3aa: CACDTLTSTGDTTRQMFF
CDR3nt: TGTGCCTGTGACACGCTGACAAGTACGGGGGATACCACCCGACAGATGTTTTTC

d_gene: TRDD3
v_gene: TRDV3
j_gene: TRDJ1
abundance: once
CDR3aa: CASDTHWGQRYTDKLIF
CDR3nt: TGTGCCTCCGACACGCACTGGGGACAAAGGTACACCGATAAACTCATCTTT

d_gene: TRDD3
v_gene: TRDV2
j_gene: TRDJ2
abundance: medium-sized
CDR3aa: CACDTAWGHKALTAQLFF
CDR3nt: TGTGCCTGTGACACCGCCTGGGGGCACAAAGCTTTGACAGCACAACTCTTCTTT

d_gene: TRDD3
v_gene: TRDV2
j_gene: TRDJ3
abundance: medium-sized
CDR3aa: CACDTFYWGIRSWDTRQMFF
CDR3nt: TGTGCCTGTGACACCTTCTACTGGGGGATACGCTCCTGGGACACCCGACAGATGTTTTTC

d_gene: TRDD3
v_gene: TRDV3
j_gene: TRDJ3
abundance: .
CDR3aa: CAFCPGDTFWDTRQMFF
CDR3nt: TGTGCCTTTTGCCCCGGGGATACGTTTTGGGACACCCGACAGATGTTTTTC

d_gene: TRDD2
v_gene: TRDV1
j_gene: TRDJ1
abundance: medium-sized
CDR3aa: CALGGSFLGPATDKLIF
CDR3nt: TGTGCTCTTGGGGGGTCCTTCCTGGGACCTGCCACCGATAAACTCATCTTT

d_gene: TRDD3
v_gene: TRDV2
j_gene: TRDJ1
abundance: large
CDR3aa: CACDTVLGERPDKLIF
CDR3nt: TGTGCCTGTGACACCGTCCTGGGGGAGCGCCCCGATAAACTCATCTTT

d_gene: TRDD3
v_gene: TRDV2
j_gene: TRDJ3
abundance: medium-sized
CDR3aa: CACDTVLGDTRWDTRQMFF
CDR3nt: TGTGCCTGTGACACCGTACTGGGGGATACGCGATGGGACACCCGACAGATGTTTTTC

d_gene: TRDD3
v_gene: TRDV1
j_gene: TRDJ3
abundance: few
CDR3aa: CALGGPLGERSSSRSWDTRQMFF
CDR3nt: TGTGCTCTTGGGGGACCACTGGGGGAAAGGAGCTCCAGCCGCTCCTGGGACACCCGACAGATGTTTTTC

d_gene: TRDD3
v_gene: TRDV1
j_gene: TRDJ1
abundance: medium-sized
CDR3aa: CALGDPSSYLPTWGIRTDKLIF
CDR3nt: TGTGCTCTTGGGGATCCGTCTTCCTACCTTCCTACCTGGGGGATACGCACCGATAAACTCATCTTT

d_gene: .
v_gene: TRDV1
j_gene: TRDJ1
abundance: .
CDR3aa: CALGEPLIRLISDKLIF
CDR3nt: TGTGCTCTTGGGGAACCGCTAATCCGCCTGATATCCGATAAACTCATCTTT

d_gene: .
v_gene: TRDV2
j_gene: TRDJ3
abundance: .
CDR3aa: CACDTEGGDPLNSSWDTRQMFF
CDR3nt: TGTGCCTGTGACACCGAGGGGGGAGACCCCTTAAATAGCTCCTGGGACACCCGACAGATGTTTTTC

d_gene: .
v_gene: TRDV1
j_gene: TRDJ1
abundance: few
CDR3aa: CALGKGPGYRAGDKLIF
CDR3nt: TGTGCTCTTGGGAAGGGGCCTGGCTACCGGGCTGGGGATAAACTCATCTTT

d_gene: TRDD3
v_gene: TRDV2
j_gene: TRDJ3
abundance: medium-sized
CDR3aa: CACDKVLGDGYSWDTRQMFF
CDR3nt: TGTGCCTGTGACAAAGTACTGGGGGATGGATACTCCTGGGACACCCGACAGATGTTTTTC

d_gene: TRDD3
v_gene: TRDV2
j_gene: TRDJ3
abundance: few
CDR3aa: CACDWGMPVRDTRQMFF
CDR3nt: TGTGCCTGTGACTGGGGGATGCCGGTGAGGGACACCCGACAGATGTTTTTC

d_gene: .
v_gene: TRDV1
j_gene: TRDJ1
abundance: .
CDR3aa: CALGEPSFSMNPFDTDKLIF
CDR3nt: TGTGCTCTTGGGGAACCCTCGTTTAGTATGAACCCCTTCGATACCGATAAACTCATCTTT

d_gene: TRDD2
v_gene: TRDV2
j_gene: TRDJ3
abundance: medium-sized
CDR3aa: CACDTRPSYGAGSSSWDTRQMFF
CDR3nt: TGTGCCTGTGACACCCGGCCTTCCTACGGTGCGGGCTCCAGCTCCTGGGACACCCGACAGATGTTTTTC

d_gene: .
v_gene: TRDV3
j_gene: TRDJ1
abundance: medium-sized
CDR3aa: CALRPFLPGDTTDKLIF
CDR3nt: TGTGCCCTTCGCCCCTTCCTACCGGGGGATACGACCGATAAACTCATCTTT